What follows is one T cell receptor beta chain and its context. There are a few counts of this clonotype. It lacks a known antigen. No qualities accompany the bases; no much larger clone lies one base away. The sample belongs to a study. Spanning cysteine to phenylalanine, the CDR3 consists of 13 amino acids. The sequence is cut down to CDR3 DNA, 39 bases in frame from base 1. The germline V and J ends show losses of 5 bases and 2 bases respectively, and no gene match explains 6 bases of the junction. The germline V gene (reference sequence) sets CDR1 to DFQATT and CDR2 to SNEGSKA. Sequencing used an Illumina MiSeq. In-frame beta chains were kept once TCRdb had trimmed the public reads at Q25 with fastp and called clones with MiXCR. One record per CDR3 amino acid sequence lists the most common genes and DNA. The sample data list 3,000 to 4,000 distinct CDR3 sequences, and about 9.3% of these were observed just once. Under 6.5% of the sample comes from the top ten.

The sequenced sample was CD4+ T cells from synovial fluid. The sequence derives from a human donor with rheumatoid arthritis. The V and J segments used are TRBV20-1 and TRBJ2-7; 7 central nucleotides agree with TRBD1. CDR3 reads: CSALRQGTYEQYF. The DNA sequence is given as TGCAGTGCTTTACGACAGGGTACCTACGAGCAGTACTTC.